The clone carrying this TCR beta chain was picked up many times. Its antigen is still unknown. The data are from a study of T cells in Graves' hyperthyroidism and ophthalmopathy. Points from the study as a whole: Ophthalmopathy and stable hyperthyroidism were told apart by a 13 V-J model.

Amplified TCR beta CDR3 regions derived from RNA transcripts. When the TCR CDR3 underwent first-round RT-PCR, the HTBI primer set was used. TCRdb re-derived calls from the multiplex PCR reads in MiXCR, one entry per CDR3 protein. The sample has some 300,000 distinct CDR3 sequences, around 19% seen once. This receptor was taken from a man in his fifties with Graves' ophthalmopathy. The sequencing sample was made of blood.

The CDR3 loop is CASSPTGGQETQYF. In DNA form, the CDR3 reads TGTGCCAGCTCACCTACAGGGGGCCAAGAGACCCAGTACTTC. The J gene is TRBJ2-5, the V gene TRBV18, with 8 bases lining up with TRBD1. Losses at the gene ends were 3 bases for V and 1 base for J; bases not matched to a gene: 1. The germline V gene has CDR1 KGHSH and CDR2 LQKENI. The CDR3 contains 14 residues.